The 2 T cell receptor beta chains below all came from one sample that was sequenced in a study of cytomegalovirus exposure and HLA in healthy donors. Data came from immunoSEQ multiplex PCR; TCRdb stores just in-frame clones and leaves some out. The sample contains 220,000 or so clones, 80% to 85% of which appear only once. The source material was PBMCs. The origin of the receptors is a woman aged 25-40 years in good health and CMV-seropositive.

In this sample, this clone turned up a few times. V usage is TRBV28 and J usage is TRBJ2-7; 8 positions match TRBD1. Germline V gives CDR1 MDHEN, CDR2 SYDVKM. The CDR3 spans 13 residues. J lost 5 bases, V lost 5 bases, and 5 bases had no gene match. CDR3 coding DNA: TGTGCCAGCAGTCCCGGACAGGGTGACGAGCAGTACTTC. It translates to CASSPGQGDEQYF.

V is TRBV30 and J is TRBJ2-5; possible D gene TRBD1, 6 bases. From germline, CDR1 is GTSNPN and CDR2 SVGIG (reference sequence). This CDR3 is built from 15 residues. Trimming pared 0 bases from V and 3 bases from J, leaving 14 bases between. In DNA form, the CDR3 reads TGTGCCTGGAGTGTACCCCGTGGGGGCGAAGAGACCCAGTACTTC. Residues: CAWSVPRGGEETQYF.